These 4 T cell receptor beta chains originate from one sample sequenced in a study of CD8+ T cells in alopecia areata (dated by TCRdb to the late 2010s). Libraries were built with the immunoSEQ multiplex PCR assay. RNA was extracted from all samples and reverse transcribed into cDNA as template for TCR sequencing. TCRdb carries this immuneACCESS record with in-frame sequences only. Its versions omit some clonotypes, under half of them owing to an unresolved V gene in the studies checked, with the rest unexplained. Present in this sample are 93,000 or so clones, 55% of which were seen just once. Around 8.8% of the sample is held by the ten biggest clonotypes. The sequencing sample was made of CD4+ T cells sorted from blood. These receptors all stem from a human donor in good health.

CDR3 sequence reads: CAWTRGTEAFF. The CDR3 DNA sequence: TGTGCCTGGACACGGGGCACTGAAGCTTTCTTT. The chain joins TRBV30 to TRBJ1-1; D is ambiguous. Trimming pared 4 bases from V and 4 bases from J, leaving 7 bases between. Per germline, CDR1 GTSNPN and CDR2 SVGIG (reference sequence). CDR3 length: 11 residues. The whole variable domain, filled in from reference TRBV30 and TRBJ1-1, reads SQTIHQWPATLVQPVGSPLSLECTVEGTSNPNLYWYRQAAGRGLQLLFYSVGIGQISSEVPQNLSASRPQDRQFILSSKKLLLSDSGFYLCAWTRGTEAFFGQGTRLTVV.

The chain carries TRBV30 and TRBJ2-5; no clear D. Trimming stripped 4 bases from V and 2 bases from J, with 17 bases between. CDR1 is GTSNPN, CDR2 SVGIG, per germline (reference sequence). The CDR3 is 15 amino acids. This CDR3 is CAWMTLDRLQETQYF. For the CDR3, the DNA is TGTGCCTGGATGACCCTGGACCGGCTGCAAGAGACCCAGTACTTC.

This sequence joins TRBV7-9 and TRBJ1-2, with D unclear. The V gene's germline CDR1 is SEHNR and CDR2 FQNEAQ (reference sequence). V lost 5 bases, J lost 3 bases, and 4 bases lay in between. CDR3 length: 11 amino acids. The chain's CDR3 is CASSPHYGYTF. The CDR3 DNA is TGTGCCAGCAGCCCACACTATGGCTACACCTTC.

This clone was seen just once. This chain connects TRBV6-5 to TRBJ1-2; 7 nucleotides agree with TRBD1. The V segment lost 0 bases and the J segment 3 bases; nucleotides outside the gene matches: 7. Germline V gene lookup returns CDR1 MNHEY and CDR2 SVGAGI. CDR3 length equals 16 residues. The CDR3 DNA reads as TGTGCCAGCAGTTACTCCCCGACAGGGCGCCACTATGGCTACACCTTC. Amino acid sequence: CASSYSPTGRHYGYTF.